Below are 21 T cell receptor beta chains sequenced from a single sample in a study of PD-1 blockade in classical Hodgkin lymphoma. The protocol was immunoSEQ multiplex PCR, while the TCRdb copy is restricted to in-frame clones and leaves out a portion. In the table there are tens of thousands of clones, roughly 94% of which are singletons. Specified time point: newly diagnosed, previously untreated cHL patient sample. The specimen was peripheral blood mononuclear cells (PBMCs). Receptor source: a human donor with classical Hodgkin lymphoma.

The chain uses TRBV11-1 and TRBJ2-1, with D perhaps matching TRBD2 (5 bases). This CDR3 is 14 amino acids long. Germline V CDR1 and CDR2: SGHAT, FQDESV (reference sequence). V was shortened by 3 bases and J by 3 bases, with 9 bases between the two germline ends. CDR3 sequence reads: CASSFSGNYNEQFF. DNA for the CDR3: TGTGCCAGCAGCTTCTCGGGAAACTACAATGAGCAGTTCTTC.

The genes are TRBV5-8 and TRBJ2-1; D unresolved. The CDR3 totals 13 residues. Germline CDR1 and CDR2: SGHTS and YDEGEE. V was clipped by 2 bases and J by 15 bases, with 18 bases between them. The CDR3 coding sequence is TGTGCCAGCAGCTTCGGGCAACTCTATAACATGTTCTTC. Its protein product is CASSFGQLYNMFF. The full variable domain, with the rest looked up from reference TRBV5-8 and TRBJ2-1, is EAGVTQSPTHLIKTRGQQATLRCSPISGHTSVYWYQQALGLGLQFLLWYDEGEERNRGNFPPRFSGRQFPNYSSELNVNALELEDSALYLCASSFGQLYNMFFGPGTRLTVL.

The chain combines TRBV18 with TRBJ1-5, with D possibly being TRBD1 (6 bases). V lost 3 bases, J lost 3 bases, and 9 bases lay in between. CDR3 size: 14 residues. Germline CDR1 is KGHSH and CDR2 is LQKENI. This chain's CDR3 is CASSPDRSNQPQHF. Written as DNA, the CDR3 is TGTGCCAGCTCACCCGACAGGTCCAATCAGCCCCAGCATTTT. The full variable domain, completed using reference TRBV18 and TRBJ1-5, is NAGVMQNPRHLVRRRGQEARLRCSPMKGHSHVYWYRQLPEEGLKFMVYLQKENIIDESGMPKERFSAEFPKEGPSILRIQQVVRGDSAAYFCASSPDRSNQPQHFGDGTRLSIL.

The genes are TRBV7-3 and TRBJ2-7, with D possibly matching TRBD2 (6 bases). V dropped 2 bases and J dropped 0 bases, with 14 bases sitting between them. The CDR3 is 16 residues long. CDR1 and CDR2 (germline): SGHTA, FQGTGA. CDR3 DNA sequence: TGTGCCAGCAGCTTATCCGGGACGGAGGGCTCCTACGAGCAGTACTTC. This sequence encodes CASSLSGTEGSYEQYF. The variable domain in full, completed from reference TRBV7-3 and TRBJ2-7, reads GAGVSQTPSNKVTEKGKYVELRCDPISGHTALYWYRQSLGQGPEFLIYFQGTGAADDSGLPNDRFFAVRPEGSVSTLKIQRTERGDSAVYLCASSLSGTEGSYEQYFGPGTRLTVT.

The V and J genes are TRBV6-1 and TRBJ1-1, with 10 bases identical to TRBD1. CDR3 length: 15 residues. Germline V gene sequence: CDR1 MNHNS, CDR2 SASEGT. Unmatched junction bases numbered 8, after V lost 2 bases and J lost 8 bases. The CDR3 DNA is TGTGCCAGCAGTGAAAGAAAGACAGGGGGCTTGGAAGCTTTCTTT. As protein: CASSERKTGGLEAFF.

This clone was seen once. The rearrangement links TRBV9 to TRBJ2-3; no firm D call. In germline, CDR1 is SGDLS, CDR2 YYNGEE. Trimming shortened V by 3 bases and J by 5 bases, and 16 bases separated the two germline ends. The CDR3 runs 15 residues. The CDR3 is CASSASSILGDTQYF. DNA for the CDR3: TGTGCCAGCAGCGCTTCTTCGATTCTGGGAGATACGCAGTATTTT. Filled out from reference TRBV9 and TRBJ2-3, the complete variable domain reads DSGVTQTPKHLITATGQRVTLRCSPRSGDLSVYWYQQSLDQGLQFLIQYYNGEERAKGNILERFSAQQFPDLHSELNLSSLELGDSALYFCASSASSILGDTQYFGPGTRLTVL.

V gene TRBV9 combines with J gene TRBJ2-7, with 9 bases aligning to TRBD2. Per germline, CDR1 SGDLS and CDR2 YYNGEE. V lost 4 bases to trimming and J lost 0 bases; unmatched junction nucleotides: 14. CDR3 length equals 18 residues. The CDR3 protein is CASSSPGAGGGSSYEQYF. Here the CDR3 DNA reads TGTGCCAGCAGCTCCCCGGGAGCGGGGGGCGGGAGCTCCTACGAGCAGTACTTC.

The chain has TRBV7-2 and TRBJ2-7; D perhaps matches TRBD1 (5 bases). Trimming stripped 9 bases from V and 3 bases from J, with 21 bases between. The germline V gene encodes CDR1 SGHTA and CDR2 FQGNSA. The CDR3 runs 15 residues. The CDR3 DNA reads as TGTGCCAGTGTCCCCCCGCGACAGCGCAACTACGAGCAGTACTTC. Its translation is CASVPPRQRNYEQYF.

The genes are TRBV10-3 and TRBJ2-3; 10 nucleotides match TRBD2. Germline assignment: CDR1 ENHRY and CDR2 SYGVKD. Trimming removed 11 bases from V and 1 base from J; junction bases left unmatched: 9. The CDR3 runs 15 residues. The chain's CDR3 is CALRRGLAGTDTQYF. The DNA of the CDR3 is TGTGCCCTAAGGAGAGGACTAGCGGGCACAGATACGCAGTATTTT.

This sequence joins TRBV6-1 and TRBJ1-5, with D tentatively TRBD1 (5 bases). Germline CDR1 is MNHNS and CDR2 is SASEGT. V was trimmed by 3 bases and J by 3 bases, leaving 9 bases between them. The CDR3 is 14 residues long. The CDR3 DNA is TGTGCCAGCAGTGAGGCAGGGATCAATCAGCCCCAGCATTTT. Its translation is CASSEAGINQPQHF.

This sequence joins TRBV10-2 and TRBJ2-3; D gene uncertain. Looked up from germline, CDR1 is WSHSY and CDR2 is SAAADI. This CDR3 is 15 amino acids long. With 2 bases removed from V and 2 bases from J, the gap between germline ends came to 11 bases. CDR3 region: CASSEGPTATDTQYF. In DNA, the CDR3 is TGCGCCAGCAGTGAGGGGCCGACCGCCACAGATACGCAGTATTTT.

This clone was counted only a few times. The chain links TRBV27 to TRBJ2-5; 12 bases are a match to TRBD2. The germline V gene encodes CDR1 MNHEY and CDR2 SMNVEV (reference sequence). Trimming at V came to 5 bases and at J to 2 bases, leaving 3 bases not matched to a gene. The CDR3 has 15 amino acids. CDR3 coding DNA: TGTGCCAGCAGTGTCGGGACTAGCGGGCAAGAGACCCAGTACTTC. This sequence encodes CASSVGTSGQETQYF.

The chain uses TRBV7-8 and TRBJ2-2, with D perhaps matching TRBD1 or TRBD2 (6 bases each). The CDR3 is made up of 17 amino acids. The V end lost 1 base, the J end lost 4 bases, and 16 bases lay between the germline ends. Germline V lookup: CDR1 SGHVS, CDR2 FQNEAQ. CDR3 sequence reads: CASSLVSGKGGTGELFF. DNA of the CDR3: TGTGCCAGCAGCTTAGTCAGTGGCAAGGGGGGCACCGGGGAGCTGTTTTTT. Full variable domain (remainder filled in from reference TRBV7-8 and TRBJ2-2): GAGVSQSPRYKVAKRGQDVALRCDPISGHVSLFWYQQALGQGPEFLTYFQNEAQLDKSGLPSDRFFAERPEGSVSTLKIQRTQQEDSAVYLCASSLVSGKGGTGELFFGEGSRLTVL.

V and J are TRBV11-2 and TRBJ1-2; possibly TRBD1 for D (5 bases). The V gene's germline CDR1 is SGHAT and CDR2 FQNNGV. Trimming cost V 5 bases and J 2 bases, with 15 bases left between them. CDR3 length: 15 amino acids. The CDR3 protein is CASSLGTAFNYGYTF. The CDR3 bases are TGTGCCAGCAGCCTTGGGACTGCCTTCAACTATGGCTACACCTTC. Filled out from reference TRBV11-2 and TRBJ1-2, the complete variable domain reads EAGVAQSPRYKIIEKRQSVAFWCNPISGHATLYWYQQILGQGPKLLIQFQNNGVVDDSQLPKDRFSAERLKGVDSTLKIQPAKLEDSAVYLCASSLGTAFNYGYTFGSGTRLTVV.

The V and J genes are TRBV2 and TRBJ2-3, with D perhaps matching TRBD1 or TRBD2 (6 bases each). The ends were cut back, 3 bases at V and 3 bases at J, with 13 bases in the middle. The CDR3 has 15 residues. The germline gives CDR1 SNHLY, CDR2 FYNNEI. CDR3 bases: TGTGCCAGCAGTGAGACGGGGGCATCGACAGATACGCAGTATTTT. It translates to CASSETGASTDTQYF.

This chain links TRBV5-1 with TRBJ2-3; no clear D gene. Deletions cut 3 bases from V and 4 bases from J, with 12 bases between. The CDR3 sequence is 14 residues long. Germline-derived CDR1 and CDR2 are SGHRS and YFSETQ. The CDR3 sequence: CASSSGRAADTQYF. In DNA, the CDR3 is TGCGCCAGCAGCTCGGGCCGTGCGGCAGATACGCAGTATTTT.

The V gene is TRBV5-6, the J gene TRBJ2-5; a possible D gene is TRBD2 (5 bases). V lost 0 bases and J 3 bases, leaving 9 bases between the germline ends. CDR3 length equals 14 residues. CDR1 is SGHDT, CDR2 YYEEEE, per germline. CDR3 protein: CASSLAWGEETQYF. CDR3 DNA: TGTGCCAGCAGCTTGGCCTGGGGAGAAGAGACCCAGTACTTC.

This rearrangement joins TRBV4-1 to TRBJ2-7; 9 nucleotides agree with TRBD2. The CDR3 has 17 residues. V lost 3 bases and J lost 3; bases outside the gene matches: 12. From germline, CDR1 is MGHRA and CDR2 YSYEKL. This chain's CDR3 is CASSQGPIRTSVYEQYF. DNA for the CDR3: TGCGCCAGCAGCCAGGGCCCCATTAGGACTAGCGTCTACGAGCAGTACTTC.

The chain couples TRBV27 to TRBJ2-7; D is perhaps TRBD1 (5 bases). Trimming removed 2 bases at V and 3 bases at J, with 14 bases between. The CDR3 loop spans 15 amino acids. Germline loops: CDR1 MNHEY, CDR2 SMNVEV (reference sequence). CDR3 sequence reads: CASSLQAGSFYEQYF. Here the CDR3 DNA reads TGTGCCAGCAGTTTACAGGCAGGGTCCTTCTACGAGCAGTACTTC.

The chain joins TRBV28 to TRBJ1-5; tentatively, D is TRBD1 (6 bases). Germline values: CDR1 MDHEN, CDR2 SYDVKM. The length of the CDR3 is 15 residues. Trimming shortened V by 6 bases and J by 7 bases, and 19 bases separated the two germline ends. CDR3 sequence reads: CASRGYRVGNQPQHF. The DNA of the CDR3 is TGTGCCAGCAGAGGATACAGGGTCGGAAACCAGCCCCAGCATTTT.

This clone appeared once. The chain recombines TRBV2 with TRBJ2-7; unclear D gene. Trimming left V 7 bases short and J 0 bases short, with 10 bases between. The CDR3 extends over 13 amino acids. Germline lookup yields CDR1 SNHLY and CDR2 FYNNEI. In DNA form, the CDR3 reads TGTGCCAGCAAGAGTTCATTCTCCTACGAGCAGTACTTC. It specifies CASKSSFSYEQYF.